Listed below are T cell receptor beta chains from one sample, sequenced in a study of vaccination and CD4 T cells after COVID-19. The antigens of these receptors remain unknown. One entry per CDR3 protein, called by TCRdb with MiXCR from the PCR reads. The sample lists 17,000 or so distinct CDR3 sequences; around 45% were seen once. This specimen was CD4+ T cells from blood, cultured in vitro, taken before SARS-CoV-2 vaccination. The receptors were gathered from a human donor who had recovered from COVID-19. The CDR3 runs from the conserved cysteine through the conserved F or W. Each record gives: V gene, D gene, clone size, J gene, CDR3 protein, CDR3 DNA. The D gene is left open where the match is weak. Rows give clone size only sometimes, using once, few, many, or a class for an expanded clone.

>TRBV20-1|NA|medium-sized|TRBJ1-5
CSARETQGPDQPQHF
TGCAGTGCTAGAGAGACCCAGGGGCCTGATCAGCCCCAGCATTTT
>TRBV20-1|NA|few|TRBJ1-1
CSAYGTHGRNTEAFF
TGCAGTGCTTATGGGACACACGGCAGGAACACTGAAGCTTTCTTT
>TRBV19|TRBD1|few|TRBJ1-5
CASSMGTDNQPQHF
TGTGCCAGTAGTATGGGGACAGACAATCAGCCCCAGCATTTT
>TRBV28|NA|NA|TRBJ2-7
CASSLAGPPYEQYF
TGTGCCAGCAGCCTCGCGGGACCGCCCTACGAGCAGTACTTC
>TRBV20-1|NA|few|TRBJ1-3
CSATDTFTTVRNTIYF
TGCAGTGCTACAGATACTTTTACGACTGTACGAAACACCATATATTTT
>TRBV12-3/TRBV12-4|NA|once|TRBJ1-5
CASSLAGTNQPQHF
TGTGCCAGCAGTTTAGCCGGGACCAATCAGCCCCAGCATTTT
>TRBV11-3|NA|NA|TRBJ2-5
CASSSAEETQYF
TGTGCCAGCAGCTCCGCGGAGGAGACCCAGTACTTC
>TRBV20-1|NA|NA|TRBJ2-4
CSGTEDLAKNIQYF
TGCAGTGGCACCGAAGATTTAGCCAAAAACATTCAGTACTTC
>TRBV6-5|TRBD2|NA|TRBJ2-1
CASSYPSGSNEQFF
TGTGCCAGCAGTTACCCGAGCGGGAGCAATGAGCAGTTCTTC
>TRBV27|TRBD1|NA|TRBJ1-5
CASRQGDRGSEPQHF
TGTGCCAGCAGGCAGGGGGACAGGGGATCGGAGCCCCAGCATTTT
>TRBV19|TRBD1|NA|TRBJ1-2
CASSLRTGTNYGYTF
TGTGCCAGTAGTCTTCGGACAGGGACTAACTATGGCTACACCTTC
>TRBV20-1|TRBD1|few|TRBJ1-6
CSARSPDRADSPLHF
TGCAGTGCTAGATCCCCGGACAGGGCCGATTCACCCCTCCACTTT
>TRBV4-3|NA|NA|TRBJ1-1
CASSPTARNTEAFF
TGCGCCAGCAGCCCAACCGCTAGGAACACTGAAGCTTTCTTT
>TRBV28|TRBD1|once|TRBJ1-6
CASSFRKDRAYNSPLHF
TGTGCCAGCAGTTTTAGAAAGGACAGGGCGTACAATTCACCCCTCCACTTT
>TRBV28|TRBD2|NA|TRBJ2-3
CASSPRTSWRYTQYF
TGTGCCAGCAGTCCTCGGACTAGCTGGAGATATACGCAGTATTTT
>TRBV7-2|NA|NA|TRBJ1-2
CASSRGDRAGYTF
TGTGCCAGCAGCCGGGGGGACCGGGCCGGCTACACCTTC
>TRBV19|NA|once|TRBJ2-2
CASRNQGVAGELFF
TGTGCCAGTAGAAACCAAGGGGTGGCCGGGGAGCTGTTTTTT
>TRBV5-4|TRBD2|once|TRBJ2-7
CASSKGTSGSYEQYF
TGTGCCAGCAGCAAAGGGACTAGCGGGTCCTACGAGCAGTACTTC
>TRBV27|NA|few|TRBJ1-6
CASSFLNSPLHF
TGTGCCAGCAGTTTCCTTAATTCACCCCTCCACTTT
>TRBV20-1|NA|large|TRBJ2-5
CSARPQAETQYF
TGCAGTGCTAGGCCGCAGGCCGAGACCCAGTACTTC
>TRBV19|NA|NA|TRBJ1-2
CASSIGPANYGYTF
TGTGCCAGTAGTATAGGTCCAGCTAACTATGGCTACACCTTC
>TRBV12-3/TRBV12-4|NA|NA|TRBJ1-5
CASGDSYQPQHF
TGTGCCAGCGGCGACAGCTATCAGCCCCAGCATTTT
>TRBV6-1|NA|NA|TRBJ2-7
CASSERSISYEQYF
TGTGCCAGCAGTGAGCGGAGTATCTCCTACGAGCAGTACTTC
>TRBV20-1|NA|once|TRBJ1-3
CSARVGHSSGNTIYF
TGCAGTGCTAGGGTGGGACATAGCTCTGGAAACACCATATATTTT